This TCR beta chain is from a study of beta chain features in type 1 diabetes. Study observations and caveats: Patients' naive, central memory and Treg TCRB repertoires seemed closer to one another than those of healthy donors.

Each population that was sorted was more than 98% pure. Regarding this clone: Its target is not known.

The isolated RNA, all of it, was reverse transcribed, so expressed TCRB transcripts were what got sequenced. Sequenced by immunoSEQ multiplex PCR; TCRdb stores in-frame clones only, minus some. The top ten clones hold about 0.019% of a sample with approximately 380,000 clones, roughly 15% of them seen once. This CDR3 has 13 amino acids. Between the trimmed V and J ends, which lost 3 bases and 2 bases, there was a span of 8 bases. In germline, CDR1 is SGHRS, CDR2 YFSETQ. V usage is TRBV5-1 and J usage is TRBJ1-1; D might be TRBD1 (6 bases). Sequenced input: naive CD4+ T cells from blood. This clonotype originated in a woman under 30 in good health. The CDR3 bases are TGCGCCAGCAGCTGGGACACAAACACTGAAGCTTTCTTT. Its translation: CASSWDTNTEAFF. Complete variable domain (other parts from reference TRBV5-1 and TRBJ1-1): KAGVTQTPRYLIKTRGQQVTLSCSPISGHRSVSWYQQTPGQGLQFLFEYFSETQRNKGNFPGRFSGRQFSNSRSEMNVSTLELGDSALYLCASSWDTNTEAFFGQGTRLTVV.